This T cell receptor (beta chain) was sequenced for a study of blood T cells in healthy people across ages (dated by TCRdb to between 2015 and 2017). Some background on the complete study: Template switching captured roughly one uniquely barcoded TCR beta cDNA molecule per two T cells in model experiments. To track age-related changes in TCR beta repertoire diversity, the study relied on deep sequencing normalized with unique cDNA molecular identifiers. The donors were split into four age groups: young (average 16 years), middle-aged (nearly 40), aged (more than 60) and long-lived (over 80). To avoid experimental bias, donors of different ages were distributed randomly across sequencing lanes. Two additional independent replicas of 1 million unique cDNA reads from the same blood draw were analyzed for two donors (one aged 18 to 30 and one aged 80 or older). On the study overall, not on this receptor specifically: A strong correlation was found between observed TCR beta diversity and the percentage of naive T cells measured by flow cytometry. Observed TCR beta diversity per million T cells fell roughly linearly with age, and a significant reduction was already apparent by age roughly 40. The long-lived group showed more naive CD4+ T cells, fewer expanded clones and increased TCR diversity than the aged group, suggesting age selection. Donor CMV infection status was unknown, potentially confounding age-related changes in expanded clonotypes. Total diversity estimates from one million sequenced T cells were considered lower bounds and underestimates. Because profiling used bulk unsorted PBMCs, naive and antigen-experienced compartments could not be compared conclusively.

Systemically healthy Caucasian individuals from Russia, 35 to 50 in total and aged about 6 to 90 years, were included as donors. Each donor gave 8.5 to 10 milliliters of peripheral blood, collected into EDTA-treated Vacutainer tubes. Ficoll-Paque density-gradient centrifugation was used to isolate PBMCs, with at least 7 million per sample. Total RNA, at least 6 micrograms per sample, was extracted from PBMCs with Trizol reagent. For every donor, an aliquot of PBMCs went through flow cytometry to measure the percentages of naive CD45RAhigh/CD27high T cells. Points on this clonotype: The antigen it binds to is not known. Per-base qualities were not stored, and no clone one base away is much larger.

Receptors were amplified or captured by 5' RACE. The reads were generated on an Illumina HiSeq 2500. The second PCR ran for roughly 6 to 11 cycles and used a J-beta primer mix along with a sample-barcoded 5' primer. A unique molecular identifier was introduced onto each TCR beta cDNA molecule by a template-switch 5' adaptor carrying 12 random nucleotides. Each sample yielded at least 3 million CDR3-containing paired-end reads. The Mint cDNA synthesis kit, primed by a TRBC-specific oligonucleotide, was used to synthesize first-strand cDNA from all RNA. After uracil-DNA glycosylase treatment, a first 18-cycle PCR used universal primers M1SS and BC2_uni_R on all cDNA. Per the original workflow: Each sample was normalized by randomly selecting 1 million high-quality reads, each carrying a distinct molecular identifier. Instead of being binned into consensus sequences, reads that shared molecular identifiers were thrown out. MiTCR, with a Q25 quality threshold and the strictest error-elimination algorithm, was used for CDR3 identification, clonotype clustering and error correction. A nonparametric unseen species model with Euler transformation was used to estimate a lower bound on total TCR beta diversity. TCRdb redid the processing of the public reads, applying fastp at Q25 and MiXCR, and retained in-frame beta chains. Rows are combined by CDR3 protein, so each entry shows the most common genes and DNA. The V and J calls and clone size are TCRdb's, not the authors'. The table for this sample lists approximately 730,000 distinct CDR3 sequences; less than 70% of them were counted only once. Together, the top ten hold about two fifths of the sample.

The CDR3 contains 12 residues, cysteine and phenylalanine counted. Only the CDR3 portion is preserved as DNA: 36 bases, with reading frame beginning at the first base. CDR1 and CDR2, looked up from the germline V gene, are MDHEN and SYDVKM. Between the V and J ends, shortened by 10 bases and 7 bases respectively, the junction contains 16 bases. Material: blood. The TCR sequence derives from a man older than 75 in good health. This receptor chain uses TRBV28 and TRBJ1-1, with the D gene uncertain. Read as DNA, the sequence is TGTGCCACCTCATATGTTAACGGTGAAGCTTTCTTT. Its protein product is CATSYVNGEAFF.